These 24 T cell receptor beta chains were sequenced from one sample in a study of shared clonotypes between healthy human individuals (dated by TCRdb to between 2020 and 2021). CD8 naive samples consisted of CD45RO-negative cells that were positively selected for CCR7, yielding a CD45RA+CCR7+ population without TemRA cells. Receptor libraries were prepared by the immunoSEQ multiplex PCR assay. TCRdb provides this immuneACCESS table in a form limited to in-frame rearrangements. Some clones are lacking; in checked studies, under half of them reflect an unresolved V gene, and why the rest are absent is not known. This sample is represented by about 2,100,000 clones; 85% to 95% of them were singletons. Of the sample, roughly 1.7% falls within the top ten clones. The sample was naive CD8+ T cells from PBMCs. The cell subset or site label on this specimen signifies: CD45RA+CCR7+. The receptors were sampled from a man aged 18 to 29 in good health. Some clones in this sample may be carry-over from other donors' samples.

The chain couples TRBV2 to TRBJ2-7; D may correspond to TRBD1 or TRBD2 (6 bases each). Germline CDR1 SNHLY, CDR2 FYNNEI. With 6 bases removed from V and 1 base from J, the gap between germline ends came to 16 bases. This CDR3 contains 15 residues. CDR3 residues: CASSSAGGGSYEQYF. The DNA for the CDR3 is TGTGCCAGCAGCAGCGCCGGAGGGGGGTCCTACGAGCAGTACTTC. Full variable domain (outside the CDR3, taken from reference TRBV2 and TRBJ2-7): EPEVTQTPSHQVTQMGQEVILRCVPISNHLYFYWYRQILGQKVEFLVSFYNNEISEKSEIFDDQFSVERPDGSNFTLKIRSTKLEDSAMYFCASSSAGGGSYEQYFGPGTRLTVT.

In this sample, this clone turned up once. The chain is built from TRBV27 and TRBJ2-7; D is undetermined. Germline-derived CDR1 and CDR2 are MNHEY and SMNVEV (reference sequence). The CDR3 is 9 amino acids. With 7 bases removed from V and 2 bases from J, the gap between germline ends came to 0 bases. The CDR3 nucleotides are TGTGCCAGCACCTACGAGCAGTACTTC. It encodes CASTYEQYF.

This clone has a single count. In nucleotides, the CDR3 is TGTGCCAGCAGCCAAAGCGGGAGTGGGGGTGAGCAGTTCTTC. As protein: CASSQSGSGGEQFF. This chain uses TRBV7-9 with TRBJ2-1; 8 nucleotides agree with TRBD2. The CDR3 contains 14 residues. Germline CDR1 reads SEHNR; CDR2 reads FQNEAQ (reference sequence). With 5 bases clipped from V and 9 bases from J, the junction kept 9 bases outside the gene matches.

The chain employs TRBV2 and TRBJ2-3; 8 bases map to TRBD2. V was pared by 6 bases and J by 7 bases, with 18 bases of the junction left unmatched. This CDR3 has 17 residues. Germline CDR1 is SNHLY and CDR2 is FYNNEI. CDR3 DNA sequence: TGTGCCAGCAGCGGGGTGGGGCTAGCGGGCCAACATTATACGCAGTATTTT. Translating it yields CASSGVGLAGQHYTQYF.

A single count supports this clone. V and J are TRBV9 and TRBJ2-7; the D gene is possibly TRBD1 (6 bases). Trimming left V 4 bases short and J 7 bases short, with 18 bases between. Per germline, CDR1 SGDLS and CDR2 YYNGEE. This CDR3 contains 14 residues. The CDR3 nucleotides are TGTGCCAGCAGCCCTGGACAGACTACGTGGGAGCAGTACTTC. This encodes CASSPGQTTWEQYF.

The chain uses TRBV7-2 and TRBJ2-1; 8 bases fit TRBD1. V was clipped by 3 bases and J by 1 base; unmatched bases: 14. The CDR3 runs to 19 residues. Germline V CDR1 and CDR2: SGHTA, FQGNSA. Here the CDR3 reads CASSFPLQGAVRSYNEQFF. In DNA, the CDR3 is TGTGCCAGCAGCTTTCCCCTGCAGGGGGCGGTTAGGTCCTACAATGAGCAGTTCTTC.

This sequence joins TRBV7-6 and TRBJ2-5; 8 bases are shared with TRBD1. V trimming: 1 base; J trimming: 5 bases; junction bases outside the gene matches: 9. Per the germline V gene, CDR1 is SGHVS and CDR2 is FNYEAQ. The CDR3 spans 16 residues. The CDR3 is CASSLDRDRGWETQYF. Here the CDR3 DNA reads TGTGCCAGCAGCTTAGATAGAGACAGGGGTTGGGAGACCCAGTACTTC.

In the case of this clone: In this CDR3 the conserved last residue, phenylalanine or tryptophan, is missing, so a read error is likely. This chain links TRBV7-9 with TRBJ2-3; D gene ambiguous. Germline values: CDR1 SEHNR, CDR2 FQNEAQ (reference sequence). V dropped 8 bases and J dropped 2 bases, with 8 bases sitting between them. The CDR3 has 12 amino acids. CDR3 sequence reads: CASVVDTDTQYS. For the CDR3, the DNA is TGTGCCAGCGTGGTAGACACAGATACGCAGTATTCT.

The rearrangement links TRBV9 to TRBJ2-1; TRBD2 might be the D (5 bases). The V gene's germline CDR1 is SGDLS and CDR2 YYNGEE. This CDR3 has 15 residues. V was clipped by 3 bases and J by 0 bases, with 10 bases between them. The CDR3 here is CASSEERISYNEQFF. CDR3 sequence (DNA): TGTGCCAGCAGCGAAGAGCGGATCTCCTACAATGAGCAGTTCTTC.

Of note for this clone: Other DNA sequences in the sample encode the same CDR3. The genes are TRBV5-8 and TRBJ2-5, with TRBD1 matching over 9 bases. V gave up 0 bases and J gave up 5 bases; unmatched junction bases: 5. Per germline, CDR1 SGHTS and CDR2 YDEGEE. The CDR3 has 15 residues. The CDR3 DNA is TGTGCCAGCAGCTTGGGCACAGGGGGCTTGGAGACCCAGTACTTC. It translates to CASSLGTGGLETQYF.

This chain uses TRBV18 with TRBJ2-2; D possibly corresponds to TRBD2 (5 bases). The germline V gene encodes CDR1 KGHSH and CDR2 LQKENI. V was cut by 3 bases and J by 5 bases, with 13 bases left in between. The CDR3 is 15 amino acids. The CDR3 sequence is CASSPPLTGTGELFF. As DNA, the CDR3 is TGTGCCAGCTCACCCCCGCTAACGGGGACCGGGGAGCTGTTTTTT.

This sequence joins TRBV27 and TRBJ2-3, with D tentatively TRBD1 or TRBD2 (7 bases each). This CDR3 comprises 15 residues. V lost 3 bases, J lost 3 bases, and 13 bases lay in between. The germline CDR1 and CDR2 sequences are MNHEY and SMNVEV (reference sequence). Here the CDR3 reads CASSFGRGGTDTQYF. In DNA form, the CDR3 reads TGTGCCAGCAGTTTTGGCAGGGGGGGAACAGATACGCAGTATTTT.

This clone appeared a few times. The V gene is TRBV25-1, the J gene TRBJ2-3, with D maybe TRBD2 (5 bases). Looked up from germline, CDR1 is MGHDK and CDR2 is SYGVNS. Trimming cost V 6 bases and J 8 bases, with 6 bases left between them. The CDR3 length is 10 residues. The CDR3, as DNA: TGTGCCAGCAGCCGGGGTACGCAGTATTTT. Protein: CASSRGTQYF.

The chain links TRBV14 to TRBJ1-2; possibly TRBD1 for D (5 bases). V was shortened by 3 bases and J by 5 bases, with 16 bases between the two germline ends. CDR3 length: 15 amino acids. In germline, CDR1 is SGHDN, CDR2 FVKESK. The CDR3 protein is CASSQGRTDFYGYTF. The CDR3, as DNA: TGTGCCAGCAGCCAGGGGCGGACGGATTTTTATGGCTACACCTTC.

The chain employs TRBV11-2 and TRBJ2-7; 9 nucleotides line up with TRBD2. Germline-derived CDR1 and CDR2 are SGHAT and FQNNGV. The CDR3 consists of 15 residues. J gave up 2 bases and V 5 bases, and 7 bases lay outside the gene matches. CDR3 DNA: TGTGCCAGCAGCGAGGGACTAGCTGCAACCTACGAGCAGTACTTC. Translating it yields CASSEGLAATYEQYF.

This chain links TRBV29-1 with TRBJ2-1; no clear D gene. The germline V gene has CDR1 SQVTM and CDR2 ANQGSEA. This CDR3 has 11 amino acids. V lost 4 bases to trimming and J lost 9 bases, with 10 bases between them. CDR3 amino acids: CSVGWLGEQFF. The CDR3 DNA sequence: TGCAGCGTTGGATGGCTGGGTGAGCAGTTCTTC.

This chain uses TRBV7-2 with TRBJ2-7; D gene unclear. This CDR3 is 15 amino acids long. Germline V gene data show CDR1 as SGHTA and CDR2 as FQGNSA. V was shortened by 5 bases and J by 0 bases, with 14 bases between the two germline ends. CDR3 region: CASSQEPASSYEQYF. In nucleotides, the CDR3 is TGTGCCAGCAGCCAAGAGCCGGCGAGCTCCTACGAGCAGTACTTC.

The V and J genes are TRBV28 and TRBJ2-2, with TRBD2 identical over 7 bases. From germline, CDR1 is MDHEN and CDR2 SYDVKM. The CDR3 is made up of 14 amino acids. V shed 2 bases, J shed 7 bases, and the junction held 4 bases outside the gene matches. CDR3 amino acids: CASSLRRGIGELFF. In nucleotides, the CDR3 is TGTGCCAGCAGTTTAAGGCGGGGGATCGGGGAGCTGTTTTTT.

This chain connects TRBV4-2 to TRBJ2-1, with 9 bases that match TRBD2. The CDR3 contains 18 residues. Trimming at V came to 4 bases and at J to 7 bases, leaving 17 bases not matched to a gene. Per germline, CDR1 LGHNA and CDR2 YNFKEQ. This CDR3 is CASSPRNNIGGGGNEQFF. The CDR3 coding sequence is TGTGCCAGCAGCCCACGCAACAACATCGGCGGGGGGGGGAATGAGCAGTTCTTC.

The V gene is TRBV7-4, the J gene TRBJ2-1, with D tentatively TRBD2 (6 bases). V dropped 7 bases and J dropped 1 base, with 17 bases sitting between them. The V gene's germline CDR1 is SGHVT and CDR2 SQSDAQ. The CDR3 sequence is 16 residues long. In nucleotides, the CDR3 is TGTGCCAGCACCCAACCCGGGAGAGCGTCCTACAATGAGCAGTTCTTC. Translated, it gives CASTQPGRASYNEQFF.

The chain links TRBV5-8 to TRBJ2-6; 8 bases match TRBD1. The CDR3 has 17 residues. Germline CDR1 and CDR2: SGHTS and YDEGEE. V trimming: 4 bases; J trimming: 4 bases; junction bases outside the gene matches: 10. The CDR3 region has the DNA TGTGCCAGCAGCAAAGAATGGACAGGGATCGGGGCCAACGTCCTGACTTTC. This codes for CASSKEWTGIGANVLTF.

The rearrangement joins TRBV6-1 to TRBJ2-7, with 8 nucleotides matching TRBD1. The CDR3 is made up of 15 amino acids. The J segment lost 5 bases and the V segment lost 3 bases, leaving 9 bases of the junction unmatched. Germline CDR1 MNHNS, CDR2 SASEGT. The CDR3 DNA follows: TGTGCCAGCAGTGAGTACAGGGGGAGTTCCGACGAGCAGTACTTC. Translation gives CASSEYRGSSDEQYF.

The V gene is TRBV28, the J gene TRBJ1-4; the D is unclear. The CDR3 covers 13 residues. V lost 10 bases and J 0 bases, leaving 9 bases between the germline ends. Germline CDR1 is MDHEN and CDR2 is SYDVKM. The CDR3 is CATRFATNEKLFF. CDR3 DNA: TGTGCCACAAGATTTGCAACTAATGAAAAACTGTTTTTT.

The V and J genes are TRBV28 and TRBJ2-4; 7 bases match TRBD2. The V gene end was trimmed by 7 bases and the J gene end by 6 bases; junction bases not matched to a gene: 9. This CDR3 region has 14 residues. CDR1 and CDR2 from the germline V gene are MDHEN and SYDVKM. CDR3 nucleotides: TGTGCCAGCATATTTGCGGGGGAGGGAAACATTCAGTACTTC. The encoded protein is CASIFAGEGNIQYF.